The subject of this entry is one T cell receptor beta chain. Its target is not known. This sample is drawn from a study of T cell responses to AZD1222 COVID-19 vaccine. Study-wide context: The study pooled second doses at about 4 or about 12 weeks. Study-wide results and caveats: Spike-specific TCR breadth rose after two AZD1222 doses, and depth rose as well. White British donors predominated, females outnumbered males, and clonal diversity was possibly underestimated.

Clones were read by immunoSEQ multiplex PCR, and TCRdb kept only the in-frame ones, dropping some. The sample has over 130,000 clones; about 93% are singletons. This receptor was taken from an adult in good health. The source was peripheral blood, collected on day 0 of AZD1222 vaccination.

Written as DNA, the CDR3 is TGTGCCAGCAGTTTATCCACCGGACAGGGGAACGGAAAACTGTTTTTT. It encodes CASSLSTGQGNGKLFF. The chain is built from TRBV27 and TRBJ1-4, with 9 nucleotides matching TRBD1. The germline gives CDR1 MNHEY, CDR2 SMNVEV (reference sequence). The ends lost 0 bases at V and 10 bases at J; junction bases unmatched: 9. CDR3 length equals 16 residues.